This is a list of T cell receptor beta chains from one sample in a study of blood T cell repertoires in COVID-19. Profiled with immunoSEQ multiplex PCR; TCRdb holds only in-frame clones, not every one. The data show about 130,000 clones, approximately 81% seen once. Material for sequencing was peripheral blood. These receptors all stem from a woman aged 45-59 years with acute or convalescent COVID-19. The conserved cysteine and the conserved F or W are not part of the CDR3 here.

TRBV5-1,TRBJ2-7,ASSSQGYEQY
TRBV14,TRBJ1-2,ASSQVAGVGYT
TRBV29-1,TRBJ2-7,SVEGQDRGTGYEQY
TRBV6-6,TRBJ1-3,ASSYSDRGNTIY
TRBV21-1,TRBJ2-2,ASSHTDRVKTGELF
TRBV11-3,TRBJ2-2,ASSRGQGETGELF
TRBV5-1,TRBJ2-1,ASSPGGFSAGYYNEQF
TRBV28,TRBJ1-5,ASSTDPRGGQPQH
TRBV10-3,TRBJ1-3,AISESGGVNTIY
TRBV18,TRBJ2-2,ASSPPDRGLITGELF
TRBV4-1,TRBJ1-4,ASSQDMDFGPPF
TRBV28,TRBJ1-3,ASSDRGPGNTIY
TRBV2,TRBJ2-3,ASSLRTGGTDTQY
TRBV28,TRBJ2-7,ASSDLPGQGANEQY
TRBV2,TRBJ1-1,ASMKGREATEAF
TRBV5-4,TRBJ1-5,ASSKVLKYSNQPQH